A single sample is the source of the 17 T cell receptor beta chains below, sequenced in a study of blood T cell repertoires in COVID-19. Profiled with immunoSEQ multiplex PCR; TCRdb holds only in-frame clones, not every one. This table holds about 220,000 clones, around 88% found once. The sample taken for sequencing was PBMCs or T cells enriched from blood (not recorded which). The receptors shown here come from a woman aged 45-60 years with acute COVID-19.

The chain joins TRBV7-2 to TRBJ2-5, with TRBD2 matching 7 bases. V shed 2 bases and J 3 bases; nucleotides not matched to a gene: 3. The V gene's germline CDR1 is SGHTA and CDR2 FQGNSA. The CDR3 has 14 amino acids. CDR3 nucleotide sequence: TGTGCCAGCAGCTTAAATGGGGGGGAAGAGACCCAGTACTTC. It is translated as CASSLNGGEETQYF.

This clone was seen a few times. V is TRBV9 and J is TRBJ2-7; TRBD2 might be the D (5 bases). This CDR3 is 12 amino acids long. Trimming cost V 7 bases and J 5 bases, with 13 bases left between them. The V gene's germline CDR1 is SGDLS and CDR2 YYNGEE. The CDR3, as DNA: TGTGCCAGCTCCCCAGGAGGAGACGAGCAGTACTTC. It yields the protein CASSPGGDEQYF.

In this sample, this clone turned up a few times. The chain has TRBV28 and TRBJ1-1; 8 nucleotides match TRBD1. After removal of 4 bases from V and 5 bases from J, the junction contained 9 bases not matched to a gene. This CDR3 is 15 amino acids long. Germline V gene sequence: CDR1 MDHEN, CDR2 SYDVKM. CDR3 region: CASSWQGAIGTEAFF. In nucleotides, the CDR3 is TGTGCCAGCAGTTGGCAGGGGGCAATAGGTACTGAAGCTTTCTTT.

This chain links TRBV3-1 (or the pseudogene TRBV3-2) with TRBJ2-3, with 12 bases identical to TRBD2. Germline-derived CDR1 and CDR2 are LGHDT and YNNKEL (reference sequence). The length of the CDR3 is 16 residues. Trimming took 4 bases from V and 0 from J; bases not matched to a gene: 2. The CDR3 DNA reads TGTGCCAGCAGCCGTGGGACTAGCGGGAGCACAGATACGCAGTATTTT. Amino acids: CASSRGTSGSTDTQYF.

This chain joins TRBV27 and TRBJ1-1; 9 bases align to TRBD1. The ends lost 3 bases at V and 12 bases at J; junction bases unmatched: 5. Germline V gives CDR1 MNHEY, CDR2 SMNVEV (reference sequence). The CDR3 covers 12 residues. CDR3 sequence: CASSLPQGATFF. CDR3 sequence (DNA): TGTGCCAGCAGTTTGCCACAGGGGGCGACTTTCTTT.

The chain joins TRBV7-9 to TRBJ2-3, with 8 bases that match TRBD2. CDR1 is SEHNR, CDR2 FQNEAQ, per germline (reference sequence). V lost 3 bases and J lost 6; bases outside the gene matches: 5. This CDR3 comprises 14 residues. The CDR3 sequence: CASSFREGPDTQYF. The CDR3 DNA follows: TGTGCCAGCAGCTTTCGGGAGGGCCCCGATACGCAGTATTTT.

The rearrangement joins TRBV7-8 to TRBJ1-4; 7 positions agree with TRBD1. CDR3 size: 16 residues. Germline values: CDR1 SGHVS, CDR2 FQNEAQ. With 4 bases clipped from V and 2 bases from J, the junction kept 7 bases outside the gene matches. The CDR3 nucleotides are TGTGCCAGCAGCTCCCCGACAGGGCGGACTAATGAAAAACTGTTTTTT. Amino acids: CASSSPTGRTNEKLFF.

The chain has TRBV5-1 and TRBJ2-1; 12 bases line up with TRBD2. The CDR3 covers 15 residues. Germline CDR1 is SGHRS and CDR2 is YFSETQ. V dropped 4 bases and J dropped 5; count of bases not matched to a gene: 4. Here the CDR3 reads CASSQTSGRNNEQFF. The DNA for the CDR3 is TGCGCCAGCAGCCAAACTAGCGGGAGGAACAATGAGCAGTTCTTC.

The chain couples TRBV14 to TRBJ1-1; D is undetermined. Germline loops: CDR1 SGHDN, CDR2 FVKESK. Trimming shortened V by 4 bases and J by 0 bases, and 6 bases separated the two germline ends. This CDR3 has 13 amino acids. This chain's CDR3 is CASSPQMNTEAFF. For the CDR3, the DNA is TGTGCCAGCAGCCCACAGATGAACACTGAAGCTTTCTTT.

The rearrangement links TRBV7-9 to TRBJ2-1; 13 bases fit TRBD2. Unmatched junction bases numbered 5, after V lost 1 base and J lost 8 bases. CDR3 length equals 16 residues. Germline V gives CDR1 SEHNR, CDR2 FQNEAQ (reference sequence). The CDR3, as DNA: TGTGCCAGCAGCTTAGGGACTAGCGGGAGCACCGATGAGCAGTTCTTC. It codes for CASSLGTSGSTDEQFF.

V is TRBV19 and J is TRBJ1-1; TRBD1 is a possible D gene (5 bases). The CDR3 has 12 residues. The V gene lost 8 bases and the J gene lost 6 bases, with 13 bases spanning the gap. Germline-derived CDR1 and CDR2 are LNHDA and SQIVND (reference sequence). The CDR3 protein is CASSGRESEAFF. CDR3 DNA sequence: TGTGCCAGTTCAGGGAGGGAGTCTGAAGCTTTCTTT.

This chain uses TRBV7-2 with TRBJ2-7; TRBD2 matches at 8 bases. There are 13 residues in the CDR3. The germline V gene encodes CDR1 SGHTA and CDR2 FQGNSA. V was clipped by 5 bases and J by 3 bases; unmatched bases: 3. The CDR3 DNA sequence: TGTGCCAGCAGCCCCGGGACTAGCTACGAGCAGTACTTC. Its protein is CASSPGTSYEQYF. The whole variable domain, remainder taken from reference TRBV7-2 and TRBJ2-7, is GAGVSQSPSNKVTEKGKDVELRCDPISGHTALYWYRQSLGQGLEFLIYFQGNSAPDKSGLPSDRFSAERTGGSVSTLTIQRTQQEDSAVYLCASSPGTSYEQYFGPGTRLTVT.

This rearrangement joins TRBV2 to TRBJ2-7, with D possibly matching TRBD2 (6 bases). The ends were cut back, 8 bases at V and 3 bases at J, with 11 bases in the middle. Per the germline V gene, CDR1 is SNHLY and CDR2 is FYNNEI. This CDR3 region has 12 residues. For the CDR3, the DNA is TGTGCCAGCGGGAGGCTTATCTACGAGCAGTACTTC. Translating it yields CASGRLIYEQYF.

This chain joins TRBV14 and TRBJ2-1; 11 nucleotides line up with TRBD2. CDR3 length: 16 residues. Losses at the gene ends were 0 bases for V and 8 bases for J; bases not matched to a gene: 6. Germline V CDR1 and CDR2: SGHDN, FVKESK. In nucleotides, the CDR3 is TGTGCCAGCAGCCAAGACACTAGCGGGAGATATTATGAGCAGTTCTTC. Protein product: CASSQDTSGRYYEQFF. The variable domain in full, with the rest retrieved from reference TRBV14 and TRBJ2-1, is EAGVTQFPSHSVIEKGQTVTLRCDPISGHDNLYWYRRVMGKEIKFLLHFVKESKQDESGMPNNRFLAERTGGTYSTLKVQPAELEDSGVYFCASSQDTSGRYYEQFFGPGTRLTVL.

The chain uses TRBV27 and TRBJ1-1, with D tentatively TRBD1 (6 bases). The CDR3 consists of 14 residues. Trimming took off 2 bases at V and 5 bases at J, with 12 bases between the two ends. Per the germline V gene, CDR1 is MNHEY and CDR2 is SMNVEV (reference sequence). This CDR3 reads CASSLTGRYTEAFF. For the CDR3, the DNA is TGTGCCAGCAGTTTAACAGGGAGATATACTGAAGCTTTCTTT.

This rearrangement joins TRBV7-2 to TRBJ1-6; D gene unclear. CDR1 and CDR2 (germline): SGHTA, FQGNSA. The CDR3 runs 15 residues. The V gene lost 5 bases and the J gene lost 7 bases, with 15 bases spanning the gap. The CDR3 sequence: CASSPRGARNSPLHF. In DNA, the CDR3 is TGTGCCAGCAGCCCCCGGGGAGCGAGGAATTCACCCCTCCACTTT.

This chain links TRBV7-8 with TRBJ1-1; 12 nucleotides line up with TRBD1. The CDR3 sequence is 15 residues long. Germline CDR1 reads SGHVS; CDR2 reads FQNEAQ. V lost 4 bases and J lost 0; bases outside the gene matches: 0. CDR3 nucleotides: TGTGCCAGCAGCTGGGACAGGGGGCTGAACACTGAAGCTTTCTTT. This translates into CASSWDRGLNTEAFF. The full variable domain, completed using reference TRBV7-8 and TRBJ1-1, is GAGVSQSPRYKVAKRGQDVALRCDPISGHVSLFWYQQALGQGPEFLTYFQNEAQLDKSGLPSDRFFAERPEGSVSTLKIQRTQQEDSAVYLCASSWDRGLNTEAFFGQGTRLTVV.